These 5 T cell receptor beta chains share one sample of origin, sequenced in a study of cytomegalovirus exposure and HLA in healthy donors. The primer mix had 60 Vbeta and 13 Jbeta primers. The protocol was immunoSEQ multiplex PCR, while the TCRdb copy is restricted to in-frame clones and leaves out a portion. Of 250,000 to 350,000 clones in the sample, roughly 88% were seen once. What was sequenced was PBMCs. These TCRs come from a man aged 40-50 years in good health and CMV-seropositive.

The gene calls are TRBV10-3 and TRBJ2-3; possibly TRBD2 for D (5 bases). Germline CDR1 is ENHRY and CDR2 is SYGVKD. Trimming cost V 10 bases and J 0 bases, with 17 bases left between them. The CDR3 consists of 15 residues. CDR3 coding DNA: TGTGCCAACGCAAGAAGAGCGGAGAGCACAGATACGCAGTATTTT. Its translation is CANARRAESTDTQYF.

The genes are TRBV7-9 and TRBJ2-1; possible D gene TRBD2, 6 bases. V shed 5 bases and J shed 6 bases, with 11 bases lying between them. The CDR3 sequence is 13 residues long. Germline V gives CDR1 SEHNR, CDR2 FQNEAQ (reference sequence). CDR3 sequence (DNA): TGTGCCAGCAGCCCCGCGGGGAGCAATGAGCAGTTCTTC. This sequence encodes CASSPAGSNEQFF.

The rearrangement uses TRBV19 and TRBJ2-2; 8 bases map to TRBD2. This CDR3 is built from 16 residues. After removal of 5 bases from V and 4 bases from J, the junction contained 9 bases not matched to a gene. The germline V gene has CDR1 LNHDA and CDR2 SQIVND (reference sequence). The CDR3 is CASSPREGRVTGELFF. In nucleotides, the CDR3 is TGTGCCAGTAGTCCCCGGGAGGGGAGAGTCACCGGGGAGCTGTTTTTT.

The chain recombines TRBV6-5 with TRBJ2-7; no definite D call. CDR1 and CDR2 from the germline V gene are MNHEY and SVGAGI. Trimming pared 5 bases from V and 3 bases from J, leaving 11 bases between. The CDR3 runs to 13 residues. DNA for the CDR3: TGTGCCAGCAGTAACCCAAGGAGCTACGAGCAGTACTTC. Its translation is CASSNPRSYEQYF.

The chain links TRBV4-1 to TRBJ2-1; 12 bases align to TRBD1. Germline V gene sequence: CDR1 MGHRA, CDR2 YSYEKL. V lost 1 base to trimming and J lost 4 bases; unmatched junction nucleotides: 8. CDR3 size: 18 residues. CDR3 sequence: CASSQGRDRGPIYNEQFF. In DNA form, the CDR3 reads TGCGCCAGCAGCCAAGGGAGGGACAGGGGGCCTATTTACAATGAGCAGTTCTTC.